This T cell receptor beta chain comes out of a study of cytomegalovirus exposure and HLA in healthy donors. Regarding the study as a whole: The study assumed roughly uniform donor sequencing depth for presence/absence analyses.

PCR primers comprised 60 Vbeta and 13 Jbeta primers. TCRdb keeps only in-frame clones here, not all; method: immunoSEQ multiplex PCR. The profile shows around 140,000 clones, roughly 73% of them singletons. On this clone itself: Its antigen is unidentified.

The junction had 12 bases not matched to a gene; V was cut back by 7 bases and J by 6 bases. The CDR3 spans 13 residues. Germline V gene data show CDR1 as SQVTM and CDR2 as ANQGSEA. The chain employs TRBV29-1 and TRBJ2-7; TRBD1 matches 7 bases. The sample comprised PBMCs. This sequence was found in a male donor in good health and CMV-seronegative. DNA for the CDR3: TGCAGCGCCAGACAGGGCCCCATCGGCGAGCAGTACTTC. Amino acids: CSARQGPIGEQYF.